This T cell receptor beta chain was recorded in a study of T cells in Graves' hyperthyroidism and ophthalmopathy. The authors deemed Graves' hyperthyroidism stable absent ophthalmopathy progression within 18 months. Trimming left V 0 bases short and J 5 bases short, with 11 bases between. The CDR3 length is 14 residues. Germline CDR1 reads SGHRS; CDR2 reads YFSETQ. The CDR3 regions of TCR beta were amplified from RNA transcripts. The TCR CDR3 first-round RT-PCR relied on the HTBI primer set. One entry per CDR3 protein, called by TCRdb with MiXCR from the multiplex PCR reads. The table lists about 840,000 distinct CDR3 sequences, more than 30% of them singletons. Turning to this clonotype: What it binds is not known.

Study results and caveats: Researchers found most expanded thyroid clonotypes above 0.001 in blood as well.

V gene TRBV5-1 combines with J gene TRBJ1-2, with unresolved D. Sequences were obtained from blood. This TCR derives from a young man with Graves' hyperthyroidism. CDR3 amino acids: CASSLEGKVYGYTF. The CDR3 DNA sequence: TGCGCCAGCAGCTTGGAGGGTAAGGTGTATGGCTACACCTTC.